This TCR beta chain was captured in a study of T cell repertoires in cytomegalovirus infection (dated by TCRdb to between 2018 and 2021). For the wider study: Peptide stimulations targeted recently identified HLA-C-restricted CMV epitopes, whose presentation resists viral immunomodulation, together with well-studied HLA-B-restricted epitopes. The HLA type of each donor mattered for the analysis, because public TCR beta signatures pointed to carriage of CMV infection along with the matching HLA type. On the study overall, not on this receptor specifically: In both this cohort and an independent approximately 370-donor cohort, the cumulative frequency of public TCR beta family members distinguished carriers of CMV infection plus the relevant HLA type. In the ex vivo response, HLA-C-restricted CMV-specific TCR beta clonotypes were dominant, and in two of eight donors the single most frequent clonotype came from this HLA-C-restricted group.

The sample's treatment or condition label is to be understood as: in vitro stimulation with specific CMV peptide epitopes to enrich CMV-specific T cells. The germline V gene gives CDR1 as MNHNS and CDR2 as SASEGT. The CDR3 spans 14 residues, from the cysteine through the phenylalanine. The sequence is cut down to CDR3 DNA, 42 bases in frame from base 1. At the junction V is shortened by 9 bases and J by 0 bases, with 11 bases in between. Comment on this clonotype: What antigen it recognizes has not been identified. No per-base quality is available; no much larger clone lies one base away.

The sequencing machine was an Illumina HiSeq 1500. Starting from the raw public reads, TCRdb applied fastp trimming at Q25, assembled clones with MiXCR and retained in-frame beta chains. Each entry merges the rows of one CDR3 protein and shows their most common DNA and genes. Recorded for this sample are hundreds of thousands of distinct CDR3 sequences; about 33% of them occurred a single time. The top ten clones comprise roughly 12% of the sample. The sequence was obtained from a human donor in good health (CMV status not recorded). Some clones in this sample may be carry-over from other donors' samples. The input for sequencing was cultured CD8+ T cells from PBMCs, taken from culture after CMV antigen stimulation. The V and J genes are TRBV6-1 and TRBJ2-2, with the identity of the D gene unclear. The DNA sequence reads TGTGCCAGTTGGATAGGCGCGAACACCGGGGAGCTGTTTTTT. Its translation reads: CASWIGANTGELFF.